The 24 T cell receptor beta chains given below trace back to one sample, sequenced in a study of technical replicates of blood from a few donors (TCRdb year 2017). To prepare the library, the immunoSEQ multiplex PCR assay was applied. Sourced from immuneACCESS, this table was stored by TCRdb with only in-frame sequences that have V and J called. A share of the clones is absent; for the studies checked, an unresolved V gene accounts for under half, and the remainder has no known explanation. The sample yields about 72,000 clones; over 95% were counted once. The top ten clones comprise 0.24% of the sample. The sequencing sample was made of T cells isolated from PBMCs. All receptors derive from a human donor in good health.

V is TRBV5-1 and J is TRBJ2-2; the match to TRBD1 covers 10 bases. This CDR3 has 15 residues. V lost 4 bases, J lost 4 bases, and 4 bases stayed unmatched. Germline lookup yields CDR1 SGHRS and CDR2 YFSETQ. The CDR3 loop reads CASSPGQGLTGELFF. The CDR3 nucleotides are TGCGCCAGCAGCCCGGGACAGGGGCTCACCGGGGAGCTGTTTTTT. Together with reference TRBV5-1 and TRBJ2-2, the CDR3 gives the full variable domain: KAGVTQTPRYLIKTRGQQVTLSCSPISGHRSVSWYQQTPGQGLQFLFEYFSETQRNKGNFPGRFSGRQFSNSRSEMNVSTLELGDSALYLCASSPGQGLTGELFFGEGSRLTVL.

Remarks on this clone: The sample holds other DNA sequences that translate to the same CDR3. This sequence joins TRBV6-5 and TRBJ1-1; TRBD1 matches 7 bases. This CDR3 is built from 14 residues. V was clipped by 0 bases and J by 5 bases; unmatched bases: 3. Germline CDR1 reads MNHEY; CDR2 reads SVGAGI. The DNA for the CDR3 is TGTGCCAGCAGTTACTCCACAGGGGATACTGAAGCTTTCTTT. Encoded protein: CASSYSTGDTEAFF.

This chain connects TRBV6-5 to TRBJ2-7; D uncertain. Deletions cut 6 bases from V and 7 bases from J, with 10 bases between. CDR3 length: 11 residues. CDR1 and CDR2 (germline): MNHEY, SVGAGI. CDR3 DNA: TGTGCCAGCAGATCATTACGGGAGCAGTACTTC. This gives the protein CASRSLREQYF.

V and J are TRBV11-2 and TRBJ2-1; D not resolved. Germline CDR1 is SGHAT and CDR2 is FQNNGV. This CDR3 is built from 14 residues. V shed 1 base and J shed 7 bases, with 11 bases lying between them. The CDR3 loop reads CASSLGVRVNEQFF. DNA for the CDR3: TGTGCCAGCAGCTTAGGTGTCCGGGTTAATGAGCAGTTCTTC.

The genes are TRBV28 and TRBJ2-7, with TRBD2 identical over 12 bases. V lost 6 bases, J lost 12 bases, and 12 bases stayed unmatched. Germline CDR1 and CDR2: MDHEN and SYDVKM. CDR3 length: 14 residues. CDR3 DNA sequence: TGTGCCAGCAGGCTAGCGGGAGGGTTCGGGGTCCCGTACTTC. It specifies CASRLAGGFGVPYF.

The chain's CDR3 is CSVKQGADNSPLHF. Here the CDR3 DNA reads TGCAGCGTAAAACAGGGGGCGGATAATTCACCCCTCCACTTT. The genes are TRBV29-1 and TRBJ1-6, with 9 bases fitting TRBD1. The V gene's germline CDR1 is SQVTM and CDR2 ANQGSEA. The CDR3 length is 14 residues. Losses at the gene ends were 6 bases for V and 5 bases for J; bases not matched to a gene: 5.

This sequence joins TRBV10-2 and TRBJ2-1; tentatively, D is TRBD2 (5 bases). CDR1 is WSHSY and CDR2 is SAAADI in the germline V gene. With 6 bases removed from V and 9 bases from J, the gap between germline ends came to 24 bases. The CDR3 is 16 amino acids. DNA of the CDR3: TGCGCCAGCAGCCGCTCGCGCGGGTACCCAAGCGGTGAGCAGTTCTTC. Residues: CASSRSRGYPSGEQFF.

In DNA form, the CDR3 reads TGTGCCAGCAGTTTTATTGGGCAGGGCTACGAGCAGTACTTC. Amino acids: CASSFIGQGYEQYF. The chain uses TRBV27 and TRBJ2-7, with D possibly matching TRBD1 (5 bases). The germline V gene has CDR1 MNHEY and CDR2 SMNVEV (reference sequence). Trimming pared 3 bases from V and 3 bases from J, leaving 12 bases between. This CDR3 is built from 14 residues.

CDR3 protein: CASSLGIAGEAYEQYF. CDR3 coding DNA: TGCGCCAGCAGCTTGGGCATAGCGGGTGAAGCCTACGAGCAGTACTTC. The chain carries TRBV5-1 and TRBJ2-7, with 7 nucleotides matching TRBD2. Losses at the gene ends were 0 bases for V and 2 bases for J; bases not matched to a gene: 8. Germline values: CDR1 SGHRS, CDR2 YFSETQ. The CDR3 length is 16 residues.

The rearrangement joins TRBV7-9 to TRBJ1-1, with D possibly matching TRBD1 (5 bases). Germline V lookup: CDR1 SEHNR, CDR2 FQNEAQ (reference sequence). CDR3 length: 16 amino acids. Trimming removed 1 base at V and 7 bases at J, with 19 bases between. CDR3 in DNA: TGTGCCAGCAGCTTAGGAAGGGGAGAGGGAGGGGATGAAGCTTTCTTT. Translating it yields CASSLGRGEGGDEAFF.

J is TRBJ2-1 and V is TRBV5-1; 9 bases agree with TRBD2. Trimming took 4 bases from V and 1 from J; bases not matched to a gene: 3. Germline V lookup: CDR1 SGHRS, CDR2 YFSETQ. The CDR3 totals 15 residues. CDR3 in DNA: TGCGCCAGCAGCCTAAGCGGGAGGTCCTACAATGAGCAGTTCTTC. As protein: CASSLSGRSYNEQFF.

V is TRBV19 and J is TRBJ1-5; TRBD1 agrees at 9 bases. Germline trimming cut 7 bases from V and 0 bases from J; bases unmatched to any gene: 7. The CDR3 is made up of 16 amino acids. Per the germline V gene, CDR1 is LNHDA and CDR2 is SQIVND (reference sequence). The CDR3 sequence: CASKTGGEYSNQPQHF. The CDR3 coding sequence is TGTGCCAGTAAGACAGGGGGAGAATATAGCAATCAGCCCCAGCATTTT.

The chain links TRBV12-5 to TRBJ2-3; D is unclear. CDR1 and CDR2 from the germline V gene are LGHNT and FRNRAP. CDR3 length equals 14 residues. Trimming pared 6 bases from V and 6 bases from J, leaving 16 bases between. The CDR3 loop is CASGLGSEADTQYF. CDR3 DNA sequence: TGTGCTAGTGGACTTGGGTCCGAGGCGGATACGCAGTATTTT.

The J gene is TRBJ1-2, the V gene TRBV5-4; 7 bases match TRBD1. The germline V gene encodes CDR1 SGHNT and CDR2 YYREEE (reference sequence). The CDR3 has 13 amino acids. J was trimmed by 7 bases and V by 3 bases; bases with no gene match: 6. Here the CDR3 DNA reads TGTGCCAGCAGCTCCGACAGGGTGTTTGGCTACACCTTC. Its protein product is CASSSDRVFGYTF.

V gene TRBV30 combines with J gene TRBJ2-6, with a tentative D call TRBD2 (6 bases). V lost 7 bases, J lost 2 bases, and 12 bases lay in between. This CDR3 has 14 amino acids. Per the germline V gene, CDR1 is GTSNPN and CDR2 is SVGIG (reference sequence). Written as DNA, the CDR3 is TGTGCCTTTCAACCGGGGGCTGGGGCCAACGTCCTGACTTTC. It specifies CAFQPGAGANVLTF.

The rearrangement links TRBV10-3 to TRBJ2-7, with TRBD2 matching 11 bases. Trimming at V came to 2 bases and at J to 4 bases, leaving 7 bases not matched to a gene. The CDR3 is made up of 16 amino acids. Germline values: CDR1 ENHRY, CDR2 SYGVKD. The CDR3 is CAISEASGGRIYEQYF. CDR3 coding DNA: TGTGCCATCAGTGAGGCTAGCGGGGGGCGTATTTACGAGCAGTACTTC.

Written as DNA, the CDR3 is TGTGCTAGTGGTTTGGTGGGGGGGGCTATAGAAGCTTTCTTT. This gives the protein CASGLVGGAIEAFF. The chain joins TRBV12-5 to TRBJ1-1; possibly TRBD1 for D (6 bases). The CDR3 totals 14 residues. Trimming removed 0 bases at V and 8 bases at J, with 13 bases between. CDR1 is LGHNT and CDR2 is FRNRAP in the germline V gene.

The chain carries TRBV19 and TRBJ2-7; 9 nucleotides agree with TRBD1. The germline V gene encodes CDR1 LNHDA and CDR2 SQIVND (reference sequence). The CDR3 has 15 amino acids. V shed 4 bases and J 5 bases; nucleotides not matched to a gene: 9. This CDR3 is CASSSRDRVRDEQYF. The DNA of the CDR3 is TGTGCCAGTAGTAGCCGGGACAGGGTAAGAGACGAGCAGTACTTC.

This chain joins TRBV5-1 and TRBJ2-1; TRBD2 matches 15 bases. V shed 0 bases and J 8 bases; nucleotides not matched to a gene: 0. Germline V gives CDR1 SGHRS, CDR2 YFSETQ. This CDR3 has 15 amino acids. The CDR3 DNA reads TGCGCCAGCAGCTTGGGGACTAGCGGGAGGGATGAGCAGTTCTTC. Protein: CASSLGTSGRDEQFF.

The V and J genes are TRBV5-4 and TRBJ2-7; a possible D gene is TRBD1 (7 bases). The CDR3 sequence is 14 residues long. Trimming left V 4 bases short and J 4 bases short, with 15 bases between. Germline-derived CDR1 and CDR2 are SGHNT and YYREEE (reference sequence). CDR3 nucleotide sequence: TGTGCCAGCAGCGCGGGACAGAAGTTGTACGAGCAGTACTTC. Protein product: CASSAGQKLYEQYF.

The CDR3 DNA reads as TGTGCCAGCGGCGGGGGGAGGGAAGCTTTCTTT. It specifies CASGGGREAFF. The gene calls are TRBV28 and TRBJ1-1; possible D gene TRBD1, 5 bases. V was pared by 8 bases and J by 8 bases, with 12 bases between. CDR3 length equals 11 residues. Per germline, CDR1 MDHEN and CDR2 SYDVKM.

Written as DNA, the CDR3 is TGTGCCAGCAGTTCACAGGGGGGTCAGCCCCAGCATTTT. Residues: CASSSQGGQPQHF. The chain links TRBV6-4 to TRBJ1-5, with 8 bases matching TRBD1. This CDR3 contains 13 residues. Germline CDR1 reads MRHNA; CDR2 reads SNTAGT. Trimming took 5 bases from V and 6 from J; bases not matched to a gene: 3.

This chain uses TRBV20-1 with TRBJ2-7; D may be TRBD1 (5 bases). Germline assignment: CDR1 DFQATT and CDR2 SNEGSKA (reference sequence). The CDR3 covers 11 residues. Trimming removed 6 bases at V and 6 bases at J, with 12 bases between. CDR3 region: CSAREGVEQYF. The CDR3 region has the DNA TGCAGTGCAAGGGAAGGGGTCGAGCAGTACTTC.

The chain couples TRBV11-1 to TRBJ2-4, with D hard to call. V gave up 4 bases and J gave up 0 bases, with 10 bases separating them. CDR1 is SGHAT and CDR2 is FQDESV in the germline V gene (reference sequence). CDR3 length: 15 amino acids. The CDR3 DNA reads as TGTGCCAGCAGCTACGGAGCCTTAGCCAAAAACATTCAGTACTTC. Its protein is CASSYGALAKNIQYF.